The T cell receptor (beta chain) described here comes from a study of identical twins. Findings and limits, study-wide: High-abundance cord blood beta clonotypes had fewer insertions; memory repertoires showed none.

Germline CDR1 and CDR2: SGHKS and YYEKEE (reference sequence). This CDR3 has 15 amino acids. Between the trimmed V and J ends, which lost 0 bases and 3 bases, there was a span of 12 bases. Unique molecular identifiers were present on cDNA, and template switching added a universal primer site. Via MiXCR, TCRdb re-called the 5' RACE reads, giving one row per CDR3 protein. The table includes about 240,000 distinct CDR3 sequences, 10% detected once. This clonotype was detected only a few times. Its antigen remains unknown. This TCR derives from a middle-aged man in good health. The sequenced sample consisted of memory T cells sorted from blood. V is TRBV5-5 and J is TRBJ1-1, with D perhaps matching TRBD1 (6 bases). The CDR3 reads CASSLDGSGDTEAFF. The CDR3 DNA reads TGTGCCAGCAGCTTGGACGGGTCAGGGGACACTGAAGCTTTCTTT.